A selection of T cell receptor beta chains follows, all from one sample in a study of control samples from healthy donors and cancer patients. Only in-frame clones appear in the TCRdb table, and some are missing; sequencing was by immunoSEQ multiplex PCR. The sample yields about 48,000 clones, over 85% seen once. Sequencing input: PBMCs. The receptors derive from a woman in her forties or fifties with head and neck cancer. Each CDR3 is given with its conserved first and last residue. Each record gives: V gene, D gene, clone size, J gene, CDR3 protein, CDR3 DNA. D genes are given only for firm matches. The size entry is marked missing in some rows and otherwise reads once, few, many or a size class.

V: TRBV11-2; D: -; size: -; J: TRBJ1-4; CDR3: CASSLGGNEKLFF; DNA: TGTGCCAGCAGCTTGGGGGGAAATGAAAAACTGTTTTTT
V: TRBV5-1; D: TRBD1; size: -; J: TRBJ2-2; CDR3: CASSWGQDFYGELFF; DNA: TGCGCCAGCAGCTGGGGACAGGATTTCTACGGGGAGCTGTTTTTT
V: TRBV12-3/TRBV12-4; D: -; size: -; J: TRBJ2-7; CDR3: CASSLSGYEQYF; DNA: TGTGCCAGCAGTTTATCGGGGTACGAGCAGTACTTC
V: TRBV6-1; D: TRBD2; size: -; J: TRBJ2-7; CDR3: CASSEGLAGGPTYEQYF; DNA: TGTGCCAGCAGTGAAGGACTAGCGGGGGGGCCAACCTACGAGCAGTACTTC
V: TRBV6-5; D: TRBD2; size: -; J: TRBJ2-2; CDR3: CASSPAGGGELFF; DNA: TGTGCCAGCAGCCCGGCGGGGGGTGGGGAGCTGTTTTTT
V: TRBV5-1; D: -; size: -; J: TRBJ2-7; CDR3: CASSLEMSGQGYF; DNA: TGCGCCAGCAGCTTGGAGATGAGTGGTCAGGGGTACTTC
V: TRBV7-9; D: -; size: -; J: TRBJ2-3; CDR3: CASSSLTDFTDTQYF; DNA: TGTGCCAGCAGCTCGTTGACAGATTTCACAGATACGCAGTATTTT
V: TRBV11-2; D: -; size: -; J: TRBJ1-1; CDR3: CASSSHRETEAFF; DNA: TGTGCCAGCAGCTCCCACAGGGAAACTGAAGCTTTCTTT
V: TRBV11-3; D: TRBD2; size: -; J: TRBJ2-1; CDR3: CASSRTSGSLHRFDEQFF; DNA: TGTGCCAGCAGCCGGACTAGCGGGAGTCTCCATCGATTCGATGAGCAGTTCTTC
V: TRBV7-9; D: -; size: once; J: TRBJ1-2; CDR3: CASSKTHNYGYTF; DNA: TGTGCCAGCAGCAAGACTCACAACTATGGCTACACCTTC
V: TRBV6-6; D: -; size: few; J: TRBJ1-6; CDR3: CASSPTGISPLHF; DNA: TGTGCCAGCAGCCCAACCGGGATTTCACCCCTCCACTTT
V: TRBV27; D: -; size: -; J: TRBJ2-7; CDR3: CASSLSPGYEQYF; DNA: TGTGCCAGCAGTTTATCACCCGGCTACGAGCAGTACTTC
V: TRBV15; D: TRBD2; size: -; J: TRBJ2-1; CDR3: CATSRGLAGYSEQFF; DNA: TGTGCCACCAGCCGGGGACTAGCGGGGTATAGTGAGCAGTTCTTC
V: TRBV5-1; D: -; size: -; J: TRBJ1-1; CDR3: CASSLDGRNTEAFF; DNA: TGCGCCAGCAGCCTCGACGGACGGAACACTGAAGCTTTCTTT
V: TRBV13; D: -; size: -; J: TRBJ2-3; CDR3: CASSLREATDTQYF; DNA: TGTGCCAGCAGCTTGAGGGAAGCGACAGATACGCAGTATTTT
V: TRBV6-2/TRBV6-3; D: -; size: -; J: TRBJ2-3; CDR3: CASSYKFTDTQYF; DNA: TGTGCCAGCAGTTACAAGTTCACAGATACGCAGTATTTT
V: TRBV28; D: -; size: -; J: TRBJ2-7; CDR3: CASTPGAYEQYF; DNA: TGTGCCAGCACCCCGGGAGCCTACGAGCAGTACTTC
V: TRBV4-1; D: -; size: -; J: TRBJ1-5; CDR3: CASSQGMPVNQPQHF; DNA: TGCGCCAGCAGCCAAGGTATGCCGGTAAATCAGCCCCAGCATTTT
V: TRBV27; D: TRBD2; size: -; J: TRBJ2-1; CDR3: CASSPIGLAGANEQFF; DNA: TGTGCCAGCAGTCCTATTGGACTAGCGGGGGCCAATGAGCAGTTCTTC
V: TRBV20-1; D: -; size: -; J: TRBJ1-1; CDR3: CSASGFEAFF; DNA: TGCAGTGCTTCCGGATTTGAAGCTTTCTTT